This TCR beta chain was found in a study of cytomegalovirus exposure and HLA in healthy donors. Germline assignment: CDR1 SGHTA and CDR2 FQGNSA. CDR3 size: 15 residues. The V gene end was trimmed by 3 bases and the J gene end by 4 bases; junction bases not matched to a gene: 8. In the PCR, 60 Vbeta and 13 Jbeta primers were used. Assay: immunoSEQ multiplex PCR; the TCRdb copy retains only in-frame clones and omits some. This table holds 100,000 to 150,000 clones, roughly 18% found once. Notes on this clone: Antigen specificity is unknown.

Study-wide results and limits: Most CMV-associated TCR beta chains were later found to appear HLA-restricted.

The chain is built from TRBV7-2 and TRBJ2-7; TRBD1 matches at 8 bases. Specimen: PBMCs. This clonotype was obtained from a female donor in good health and CMV-seropositive. The CDR3 here is CASSFDQGAGYEQYF. The CDR3 region has the DNA TGTGCCAGCAGCTTTGACCAGGGGGCCGGGTACGAGCAGTACTTC.